The source of this T cell receptor (beta chain) is a study of T cells in narcolepsy (dated by TCRdb to the late 2010s). With respect to the entire study: Healthy control donors were enrolled in the study alongside patients who had narcolepsy type 1 or type 2 (NT1, NT2). The study sought autoreactive T cells targeting hypocretin neuron self-antigens (hypocretin, TRIB2) in narcolepsy patients, using TCR Vbeta sequencing to track clonotypes in blood and CSF.

The library was built by means of the immunoSEQ multiplex PCR assay. In its TCRdb copy, this immuneACCESS table keeps in-frame sequences only and misses some clones. Where compared with another copy, unresolved V genes explain less than half of these, and the others have no known cause. The sample includes 30,000 to 35,000 clones, with 80% to 85% observed a single time. The ten most abundant clones make up 2.6% of the sample. Overall results and qualifications from the work: According to the report, autoreactive clonotypes were detected serially in the blood of the same patients and of different patients, but not in healthy controls. No sequences matching autoreactive T cell clones were present in some of the blood memory CD4+ repertoires from patients and controls. Patients and controls had comparable numbers of sequenced blood memory CD4+ clonotypes, averaging about 37,000 and 33,000, respectively. Plots comparing CSF and blood CD4+ T cell clonotypes from the same patient highlighted HCRT-specific and TRIB2-specific autoreactive clonotypes.

V and J lose 4 bases and 0 bases, and a span of 16 bases separates them. CDR1 and CDR2 were assigned from the germline V gene as SGHTA and FQGTGA. CDR3 length: 16 amino acids, cysteine to phenylalanine. Only CDR3 DNA is held: 48 bases, read in frame from base 1. As to this clone: There is no known antigen for this receptor. No base qualities exist here, and no much larger clone lies one base off it.

For TCR Vbeta sequencing, memory CD4+ T cells were sorted ex vivo from the peripheral blood of narcolepsy patients and healthy controls. This TCR came from a human donor with narcolepsy. The specimen was CD45RA- memory CD4+ T cells from PBMCs. The sample's cell subset or site, from its label and the paper: memory T cells sorted ex vivo from peripheral blood. The chain joins TRBV7-3 to TRBJ2-7, with TRBD1 perhaps the D gene, on 6 matching bases. The DNA reads as follows: TGTGCCAGCAGCTCTAAAGGGGGTGTCAGCTCCTACGAGCAGTACTTC. It translates to CASSSKGGVSSYEQYF.